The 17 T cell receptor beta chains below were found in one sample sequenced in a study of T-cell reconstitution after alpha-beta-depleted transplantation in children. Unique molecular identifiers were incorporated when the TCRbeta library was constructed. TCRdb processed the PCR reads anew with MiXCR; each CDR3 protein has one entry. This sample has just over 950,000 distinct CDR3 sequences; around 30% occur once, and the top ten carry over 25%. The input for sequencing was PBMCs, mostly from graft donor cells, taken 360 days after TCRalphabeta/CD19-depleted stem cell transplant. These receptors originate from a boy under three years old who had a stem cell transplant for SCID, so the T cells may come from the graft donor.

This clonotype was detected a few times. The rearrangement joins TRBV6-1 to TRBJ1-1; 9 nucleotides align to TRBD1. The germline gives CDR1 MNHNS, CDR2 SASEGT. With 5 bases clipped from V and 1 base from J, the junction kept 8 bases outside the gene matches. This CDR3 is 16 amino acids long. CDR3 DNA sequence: TGTGCCAGCAGTCCGGACAGGGGAGATGGGAACACTGAAGCTTTCTTT. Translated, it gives CASSPDRGDGNTEAFF.

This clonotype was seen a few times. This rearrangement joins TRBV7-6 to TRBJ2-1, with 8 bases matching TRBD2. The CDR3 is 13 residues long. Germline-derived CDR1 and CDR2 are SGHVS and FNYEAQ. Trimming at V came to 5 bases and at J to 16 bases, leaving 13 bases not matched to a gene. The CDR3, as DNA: TGTGCCAGCAGCCCGACCCCGGGGACTAGTAGTTTCTTC. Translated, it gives CASSPTPGTSSFF.

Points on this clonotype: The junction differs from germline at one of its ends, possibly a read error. CDR3 nucleotides: TGCGCCAGCAGCTTGGTTCTGGGCAGGGAGCAGTTCTTC. Translating gives CASSLVLGREQFF. This chain links TRBV7-8 with TRBJ2-1; D gene uncertain. The CDR3 spans 13 residues. CDR1 and CDR2 (germline): SGHVS, FQNEAQ.

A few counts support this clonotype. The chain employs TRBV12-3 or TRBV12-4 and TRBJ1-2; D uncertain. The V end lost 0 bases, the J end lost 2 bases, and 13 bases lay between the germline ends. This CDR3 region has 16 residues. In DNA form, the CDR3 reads TGTGCCAGCAGTTTAGCTCCCCGAGGTACAAACTATGGCTACACCTTC. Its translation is CASSLAPRGTNYGYTF.

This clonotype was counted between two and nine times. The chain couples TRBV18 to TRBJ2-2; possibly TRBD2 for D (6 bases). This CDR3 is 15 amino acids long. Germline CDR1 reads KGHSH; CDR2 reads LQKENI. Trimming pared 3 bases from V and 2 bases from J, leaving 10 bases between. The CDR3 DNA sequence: TGTGCCAGCTCACCTTCGGGACTCAACACCGGGGAGCTGTTTTTT. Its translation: CASSPSGLNTGELFF.

The CDR3 bases are TGTGCCAGCAGCTTTAGGACAGGGGGATCCTACGAGCAGTACTTC. This encodes CASSFRTGGSYEQYF. This chain joins TRBV7-2 and TRBJ2-7; TRBD1 matches at 10 bases. The V segment lost 3 bases and the J segment 1 base; nucleotides outside the gene matches: 3. CDR1 and CDR2 (germline): SGHTA, FQGNSA. The CDR3 extends over 15 amino acids.

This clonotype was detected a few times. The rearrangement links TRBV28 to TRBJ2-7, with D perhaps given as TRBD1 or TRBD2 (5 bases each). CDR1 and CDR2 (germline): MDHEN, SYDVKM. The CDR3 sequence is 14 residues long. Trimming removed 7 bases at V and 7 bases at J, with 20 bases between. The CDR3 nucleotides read TGTGCCAGCACCCTGTTAGGCAGGGAGAGGGAGCAGTACTTC. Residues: CASTLLGREREQYF.

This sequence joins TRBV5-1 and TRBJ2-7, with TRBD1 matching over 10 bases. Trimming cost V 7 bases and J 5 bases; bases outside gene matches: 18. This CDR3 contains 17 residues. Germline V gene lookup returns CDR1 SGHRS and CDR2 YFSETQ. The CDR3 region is CASSMGTFYGQGDEQYF. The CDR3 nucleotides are TGCGCCAGCTCTATGGGGACATTTTATGGACAGGGGGACGAGCAGTACTTC. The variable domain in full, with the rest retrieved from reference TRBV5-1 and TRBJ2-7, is KAGVTQTPRYLIKTRGQQVTLSCSPISGHRSVSWYQQTPGQGLQFLFEYFSETQRNKGNFPGRFSGRQFSNSRSEMNVSTLELGDSALYLCASSMGTFYGQGDEQYFGPGTRLTVT.

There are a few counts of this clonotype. CDR3 nucleotide sequence: TGCAGTGCTAGAGATTCGGGTTCAGGGGGCGGTGAAGCTTTCTTT. It specifies CSARDSGSGGGEAFF. The chain uses TRBV20-1 and TRBJ1-1, with TRBD1 matching 8 bases. Germline trimming cut 0 bases from V and 7 bases from J; bases unmatched to any gene: 10. From germline, CDR1 is DFQATT and CDR2 SNEGSKA (reference sequence). The CDR3 is 15 residues long.

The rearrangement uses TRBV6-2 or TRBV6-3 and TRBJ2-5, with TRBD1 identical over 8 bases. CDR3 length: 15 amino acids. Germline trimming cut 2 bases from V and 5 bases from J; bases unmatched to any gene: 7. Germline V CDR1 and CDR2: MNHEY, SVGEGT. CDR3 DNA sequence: TGTGCCAGCAGTTACCCGGGACAGGAGGGCGAGACCCAGTACTTC. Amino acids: CASSYPGQEGETQYF.

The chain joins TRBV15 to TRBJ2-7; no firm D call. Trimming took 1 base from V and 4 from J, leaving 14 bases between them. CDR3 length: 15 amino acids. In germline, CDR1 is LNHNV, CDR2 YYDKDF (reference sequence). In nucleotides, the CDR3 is TGTGCCACCAGCAGAGTTCCAAGCCTTACTTACGAGCAGTACTTC. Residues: CATSRVPSLTYEQYF.

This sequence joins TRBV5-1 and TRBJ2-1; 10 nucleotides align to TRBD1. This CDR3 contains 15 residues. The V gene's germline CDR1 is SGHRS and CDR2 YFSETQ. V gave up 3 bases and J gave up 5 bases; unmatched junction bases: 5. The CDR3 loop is CASSYGQGDDNEQFF. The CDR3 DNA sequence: TGCGCCAGCAGCTACGGACAGGGGGACGACAATGAGCAGTTCTTC.

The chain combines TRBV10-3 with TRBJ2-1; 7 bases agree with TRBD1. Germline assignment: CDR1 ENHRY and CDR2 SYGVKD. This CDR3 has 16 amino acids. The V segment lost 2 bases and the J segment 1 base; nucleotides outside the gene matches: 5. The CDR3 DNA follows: TGTGCCATCAGTGAGGAAGGGGGCGCATCCTACAATGAGCAGTTCTTC. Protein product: CAISEEGGASYNEQFF.

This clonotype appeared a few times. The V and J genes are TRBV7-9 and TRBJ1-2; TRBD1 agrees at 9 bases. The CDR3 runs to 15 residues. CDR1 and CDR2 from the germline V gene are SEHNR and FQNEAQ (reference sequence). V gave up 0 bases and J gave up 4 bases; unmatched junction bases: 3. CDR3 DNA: TGTGCCAGCAGCTTAGCCCCGACAGGGGGCTATGGCTACACCTTC. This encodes CASSLAPTGGYGYTF.

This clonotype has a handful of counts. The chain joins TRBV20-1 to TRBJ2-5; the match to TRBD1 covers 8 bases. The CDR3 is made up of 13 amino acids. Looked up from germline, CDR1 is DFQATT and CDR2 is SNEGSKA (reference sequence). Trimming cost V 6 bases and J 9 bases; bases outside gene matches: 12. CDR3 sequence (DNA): TGCAGTGCCCCTGGAGGGACAGGTCGGCCCCAGTACTTC. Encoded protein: CSAPGGTGRPQYF.

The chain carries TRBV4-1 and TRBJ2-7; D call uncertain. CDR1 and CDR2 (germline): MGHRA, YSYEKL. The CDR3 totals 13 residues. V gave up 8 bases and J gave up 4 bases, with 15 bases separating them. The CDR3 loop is CASAGRSGYEQYF. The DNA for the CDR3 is TGCGCCAGCGCCGGGCGGTCCGGGTACGAGCAGTACTTC.

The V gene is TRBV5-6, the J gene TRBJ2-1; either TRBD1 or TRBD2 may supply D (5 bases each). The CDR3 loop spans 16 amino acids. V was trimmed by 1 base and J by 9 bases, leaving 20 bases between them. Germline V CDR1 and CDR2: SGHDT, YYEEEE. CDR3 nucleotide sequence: TGTGCCAGCAGCTTGTCCGGGGCGTGGGGCCACACTGAGCAGTTCTTC. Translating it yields CASSLSGAWGHTEQFF.